This passage covers 10 T cell receptor beta chains from one sample sequenced in a study of T cell repertoires in cytomegalovirus infection. One entry per CDR3 protein results from TCRdb running MiXCR on the reads. The sample comprises 300,000 to 450,000 distinct CDR3 sequences, around a sixth of which are singletons, and under 9% rests with the top ten. Source material: PBMCs. The receptors come from a human donor in good health (CMV status not recorded). Some clones in this sample may be carry-over from other donors' samples.

In this sample, this clonotype turned up a few times. This chain connects TRBV20-1 to TRBJ2-7, with D hard to call. CDR1 is DFQATT and CDR2 is SNEGSKA in the germline V gene (reference sequence). Trimming pared 7 bases from V and 4 bases from J, leaving 17 bases between. This CDR3 contains 13 residues. The CDR3 loop reads CSVLGRREYEQYF. CDR3 in DNA: TGCAGTGTGCTGGGAAGGAGAGAATACGAGCAGTACTTC.

This clonotype was recorded a few times. The chain joins TRBV7-8 to TRBJ1-1; D is unresolved. Trimming took off 4 bases at V and 4 bases at J, with 10 bases between the two ends. The CDR3 has 13 residues. Germline lookup yields CDR1 SGHVS and CDR2 FQNEAQ. CDR3 loop: CASSSLGGTEAFF. CDR3 DNA: TGTGCCAGCAGCTCCCTAGGTGGCACTGAAGCTTTCTTT.

The chain employs TRBV18 and TRBJ2-7, with 7 bases identical to TRBD2. The CDR3 is made up of 15 amino acids. V lost 1 base, J lost 6 bases, and 9 bases stayed unmatched. The germline CDR1 and CDR2 sequences are KGHSH and LQKENI. CDR3 bases: TGTGCCAGCTCACCACTGAGCGGGATCTCGACCGAGCAGTACTTC. It yields the protein CASSPLSGISTEQYF.

This clonotype showed up many times. The chain couples TRBV7-7 to TRBJ2-1; possibly TRBD1 for D (6 bases). Germline V gene sequence: CDR1 SSHAT, CDR2 FNYEAQ (reference sequence). The CDR3 is made up of 14 amino acids. The V gene lost 5 bases and the J gene lost 7 bases, with 15 bases spanning the gap. CDR3 DNA sequence: TGTGCCAGCAGCCCTGCAGGGGCTAGGAATGAGCAGTTCTTC. Protein sequence: CASSPAGARNEQFF.

V is TRBV28 and J is TRBJ2-2; tentative D call: TRBD1 (6 bases). This CDR3 region has 15 residues. In germline, CDR1 is MDHEN, CDR2 SYDVKM. Trimming took off 7 bases at V and 6 bases at J, with 18 bases between the two ends. CDR3 in amino acids: CASIPGTLPAGELFF. DNA of the CDR3: TGTGCCAGCATTCCGGGGACACTGCCTGCCGGGGAGCTGTTTTTT.

V usage is TRBV3-1 and J usage is TRBJ2-3; no definite D call. V gave up 3 bases and J gave up 4 bases, with 11 bases separating them. The CDR3 has 14 residues. Germline V gene lookup returns CDR1 LGHDT and CDR2 YNNKEL (reference sequence). The CDR3 protein is CASSQVFRADTQYF. CDR3 sequence (DNA): TGTGCCAGCAGCCAGGTTTTTCGGGCAGATACGCAGTATTTT.

V gene TRBV12-3 or TRBV12-4 combines with J gene TRBJ2-5; D tentatively fits TRBD1 or TRBD2 (5 bases each). The V and J ends lost 2 bases and 1 base respectively, with 11 bases between them. CDR3 size: 15 residues. The CDR3 nucleotides read TGTGCCAGCAGTTTAAGAGGGGTCGGCCAAGAGACCCAGTACTTC. Residues: CASSLRGVGQETQYF.

This chain uses TRBV2 with TRBJ1-5; D is perhaps TRBD1 (5 bases). Trimming took off 10 bases at V and 2 bases at J, with 15 bases between the two ends. Germline-derived CDR1 and CDR2 are SNHLY and FYNNEI. The CDR3 spans 14 residues. The CDR3, as DNA: TGTGCCACCGCCGACAAGGGACGCAATCAGCCCCAGCATTTT. Its protein product is CATADKGRNQPQHF.

This clonotype appeared a few times. The chain employs TRBV4-1 and TRBJ1-1; D possibly corresponds to TRBD1 (5 bases). Germline V gene lookup returns CDR1 MGHRA and CDR2 YSYEKL. There are 13 residues in the CDR3. V was trimmed by 4 bases and J by 7 bases, leaving 13 bases between them. This CDR3 is CASSRGTNDEAFF. CDR3 DNA: TGCGCCAGCAGCCGCGGGACCAACGATGAAGCTTTCTTT.

This clonotype has just a few counts. The rearrangement links TRBV14 to TRBJ1-2; no firm D call. Trimming removed 0 bases at V and 7 bases at J, with 12 bases between. The V gene's germline CDR1 is SGHDN and CDR2 FVKESK. The CDR3 consists of 14 residues. CDR3 in amino acids: CASSQDPAGTGYTF. The CDR3, as DNA: TGTGCCAGCAGCCAAGATCCGGCCGGTACTGGCTACACCTTC. Filled out from reference TRBV14 and TRBJ1-2, the complete variable domain reads EAGVTQFPSHSVIEKGQTVTLRCDPISGHDNLYWYRRVMGKEIKFLLHFVKESKQDESGMPNNRFLAERTGGTYSTLKVQPAELEDSGVYFCASSQDPAGTGYTFGSGTRLTVV.